The subject of this entry is one T cell receptor (beta chain). Antigen specificity is unknown. This sample is drawn from a study of Ad26.COV2.S vaccination and SARS-CoV-2 variants. Study conclusions and caveats: Post-vaccination breadth of spike-specific CD8+ and CD4+ T cell responses was reportedly substantial.

The treatment denotes: roughly 20 received Ad26.COV2.S at low or high dose, single or two shots; several received placebo; per-sample allocation not given. The study sampled participants on day 63 after the first vaccine or placebo injection. V lost 5 bases to trimming and J lost 3 bases; unmatched junction nucleotides: 10. The CDR3 has 15 residues. The germline V gene encodes CDR1 MNHEY and CDR2 SMNVEV (reference sequence). Method: immunoSEQ multiplex PCR; TCRdb's copy keeps in-frame clones and lacks some. Of a few hundred thousand clones listed, roughly 90% are singletons. This sequence joins TRBV27 and TRBJ2-7, with TRBD1 identical over 7 bases. The sample in question was peripheral blood, obtained in a trial of Ad26.COV2.S vaccine versus placebo. The source of this sequence is a person aged 18-60 years who received the Ad26.COV2.S COVID-19 vaccine or a placebo. The chain's CDR3 is CASSPLSGQVYEQYF. The CDR3, as DNA: TGTGCCAGCAGTCCGCTGAGCGGACAGGTCTACGAGCAGTACTTC.